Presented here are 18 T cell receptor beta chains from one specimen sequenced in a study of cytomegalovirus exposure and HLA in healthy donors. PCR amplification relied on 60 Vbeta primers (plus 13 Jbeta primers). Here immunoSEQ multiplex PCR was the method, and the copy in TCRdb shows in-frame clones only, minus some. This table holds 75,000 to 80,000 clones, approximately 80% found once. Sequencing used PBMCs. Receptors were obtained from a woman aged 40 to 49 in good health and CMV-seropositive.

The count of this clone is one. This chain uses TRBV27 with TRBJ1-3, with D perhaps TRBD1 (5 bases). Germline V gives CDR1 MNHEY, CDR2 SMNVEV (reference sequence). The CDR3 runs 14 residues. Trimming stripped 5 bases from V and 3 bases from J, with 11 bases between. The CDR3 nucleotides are TGTGCCAGCAGTCCCCGGGGGAATGGAAACACCATATATTTT. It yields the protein CASSPRGNGNTIYF.

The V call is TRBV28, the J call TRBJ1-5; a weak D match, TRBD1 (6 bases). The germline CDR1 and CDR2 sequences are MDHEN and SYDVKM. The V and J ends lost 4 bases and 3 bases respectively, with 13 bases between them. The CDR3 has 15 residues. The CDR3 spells CASSSWDTSNQPQHF. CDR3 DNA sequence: TGTGCCAGCAGTTCTTGGGACACCTCCAATCAGCCCCAGCATTTT. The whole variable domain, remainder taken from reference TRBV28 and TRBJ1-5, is DVKVTQSSRYLVKRTGEKVFLECVQDMDHENMFWYRQDPGLGLRLIYFSYDVKMKEKGDIPEGYSVSREKKERFSLILESASTNQTSMYLCASSSWDTSNQPQHFGDGTRLSIL.

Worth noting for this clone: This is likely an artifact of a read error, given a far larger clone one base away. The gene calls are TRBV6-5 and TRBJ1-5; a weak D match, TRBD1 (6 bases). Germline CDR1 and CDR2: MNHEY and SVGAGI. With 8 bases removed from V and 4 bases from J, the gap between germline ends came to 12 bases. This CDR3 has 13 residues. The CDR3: CASGQGQNQPQHF. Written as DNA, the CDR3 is TGTGCCAGCGGTCAAGGACAGAATCAGCCCCAGCATTTT.

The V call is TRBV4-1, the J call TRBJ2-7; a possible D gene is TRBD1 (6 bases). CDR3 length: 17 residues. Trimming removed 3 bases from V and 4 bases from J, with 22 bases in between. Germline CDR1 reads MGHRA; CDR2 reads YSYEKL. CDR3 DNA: TGCGCCAGCAGCCAGGGACATTTAGAGGGATTTAGGTACGAGCAGTACTTC. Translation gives CASSQGHLEGFRYEQYF.

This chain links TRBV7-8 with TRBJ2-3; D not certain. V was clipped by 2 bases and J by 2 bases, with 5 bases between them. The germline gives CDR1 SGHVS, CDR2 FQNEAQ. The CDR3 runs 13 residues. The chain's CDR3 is CASSLSSTDTQYF. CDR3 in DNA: TGTGCCAGCAGCTTATCCTCCACAGATACGCAGTATTTT.

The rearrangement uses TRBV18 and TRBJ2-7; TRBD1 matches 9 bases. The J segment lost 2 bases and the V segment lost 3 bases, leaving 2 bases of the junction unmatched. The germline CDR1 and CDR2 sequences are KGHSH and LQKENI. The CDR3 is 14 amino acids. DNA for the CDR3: TGTGCCAGCTCACCTTGGGACAGGGCCTACGAGCAGTACTTC. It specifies CASSPWDRAYEQYF.

This CDR3 reads CASSLGQGGVYSGANVLTF. The CDR3 DNA reads as TGCGCCAGCAGCTTGGGGCAGGGTGGGGTCTACTCTGGGGCCAACGTCCTGACTTTC. The genes are TRBV5-1 and TRBJ2-6; tentatively, D is TRBD1 (5 bases). This CDR3 has 19 residues. The germline V gene has CDR1 SGHRS and CDR2 YFSETQ. V was trimmed by 0 bases and J by 0 bases, leaving 16 bases between them.

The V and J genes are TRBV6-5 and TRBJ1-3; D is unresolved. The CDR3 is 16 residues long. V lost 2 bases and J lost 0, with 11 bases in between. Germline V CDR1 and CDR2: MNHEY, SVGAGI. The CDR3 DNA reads TGTGCCAGCAGTTACGTAGAGCCTCTCTCTGGAAACACCATATATTTT. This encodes CASSYVEPLSGNTIYF.

The CDR3 is CASSGTGLAGGSEQFF. In DNA form, the CDR3 reads TGTGCCAGCAGCGGAACGGGACTAGCGGGGGGAAGTGAGCAGTTCTTC. V is TRBV4-2 and J is TRBJ2-1; the match to TRBD2 covers 15 bases. CDR1 is LGHNA and CDR2 is YNFKEQ in the germline V gene. This CDR3 has 16 residues. J lost 9 bases, V lost 5 bases, and 8 bases had no gene match.

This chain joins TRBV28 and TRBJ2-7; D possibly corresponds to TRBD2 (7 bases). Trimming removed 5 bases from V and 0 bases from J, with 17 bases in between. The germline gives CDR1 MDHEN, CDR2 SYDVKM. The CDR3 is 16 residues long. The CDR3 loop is CASSTRGRGSSYEQYF. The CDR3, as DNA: TGTGCCAGCAGTACTCGGGGGCGGGGGAGCTCCTACGAGCAGTACTTC.

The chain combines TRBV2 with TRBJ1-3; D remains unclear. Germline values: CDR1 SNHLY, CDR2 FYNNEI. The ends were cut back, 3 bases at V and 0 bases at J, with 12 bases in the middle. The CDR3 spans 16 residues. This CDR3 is CASSDRFSPSGNTIYF. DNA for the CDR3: TGTGCCAGCAGTGATCGATTTAGTCCCTCTGGAAACACCATATATTTT.

This CDR3 reads CASRDRQGAQETQYF. The CDR3 region has the DNA TGTGCCAGCAGGGACCGACAGGGGGCCCAAGAGACCCAGTACTTC. The rearrangement joins TRBV6-5 to TRBJ2-5, with TRBD1 matching over 10 bases. Germline values: CDR1 MNHEY, CDR2 SVGAGI. This CDR3 has 15 amino acids. Unmatched junction bases numbered 5, after V lost 6 bases and J lost 1 base.

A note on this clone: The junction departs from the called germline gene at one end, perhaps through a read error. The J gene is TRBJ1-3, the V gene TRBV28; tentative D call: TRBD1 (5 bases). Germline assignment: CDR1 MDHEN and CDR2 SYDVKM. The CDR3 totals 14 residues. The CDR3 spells CASNLQVAGNTIYF. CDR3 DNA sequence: TGTGCCAGCAATTTACAGGTAGCTGGAAACACCATATATTTT. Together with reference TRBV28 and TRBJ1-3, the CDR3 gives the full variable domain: DVKVTQSSRYLVKRTGEKVFLECVQDMDHENMFWYRQDPGLGLRLIYFSYDVKMKEKGDIPEGYSVSREKKERFSLILESASTNQTSMYLCASNLQVAGNTIYFGEGSWLTVV.

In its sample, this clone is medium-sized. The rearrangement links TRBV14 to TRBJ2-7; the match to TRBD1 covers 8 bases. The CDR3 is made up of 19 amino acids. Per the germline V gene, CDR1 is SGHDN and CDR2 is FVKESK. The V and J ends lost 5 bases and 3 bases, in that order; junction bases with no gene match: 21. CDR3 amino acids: CASSGDPRQGRTHLYEQYF. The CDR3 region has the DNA TGTGCCAGCAGCGGAGATCCGAGACAGGGGAGAACCCACCTCTACGAGCAGTACTTC.

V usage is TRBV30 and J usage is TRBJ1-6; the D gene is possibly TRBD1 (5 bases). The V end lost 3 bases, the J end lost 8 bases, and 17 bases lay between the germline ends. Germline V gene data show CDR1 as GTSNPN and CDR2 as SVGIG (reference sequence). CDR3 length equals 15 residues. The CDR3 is CAWRKKGLFDSPLHF. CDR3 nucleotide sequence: TGTGCCTGGAGGAAAAAGGGACTTTTTGATTCACCCCTCCACTTT.

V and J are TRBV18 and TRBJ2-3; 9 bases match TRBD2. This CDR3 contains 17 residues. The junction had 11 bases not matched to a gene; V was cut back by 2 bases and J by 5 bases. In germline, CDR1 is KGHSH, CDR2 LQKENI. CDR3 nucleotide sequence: TGTGCCAGCTCACCAGAGGAGGCGGGGGGGCATGGAGATACGCAGTATTTT. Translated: CASSPEEAGGHGDTQYF.

The CDR3 coding sequence is TGTGCCAGTAGTCCTAATAATTCACCCCTCCACTTT. Its protein product is CASSPNNSPLHF. The J gene is TRBJ1-6, the V gene TRBV19, with D unclear. The length of the CDR3 is 12 residues. Germline-derived CDR1 and CDR2 are LNHDA and SQIVND (reference sequence). V was cut by 5 bases and J by 5 bases, with 4 bases left in between.

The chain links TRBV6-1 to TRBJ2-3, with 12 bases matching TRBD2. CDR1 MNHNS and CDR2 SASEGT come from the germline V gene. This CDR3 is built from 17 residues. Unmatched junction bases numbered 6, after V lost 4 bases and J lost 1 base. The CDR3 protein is CASSARTSGVGTDTQYF. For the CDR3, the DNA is TGTGCCAGCAGTGCTAGGACTAGCGGGGTTGGCACAGATACGCAGTATTTT.